Listed here is a single T cell receptor (beta chain). Antigen: not known. This entry is derived from a study of shared clonotypes between healthy human individuals. The V and J ends lost 4 bases and 4 bases respectively, with 9 bases between them. The germline CDR1 and CDR2 sequences are SGHDT and YYEEEE. The CDR3 is made up of 13 amino acids. The assay was carried out at the deep level. Measured with immunoSEQ multiplex PCR; TCRdb has only the in-frame clones, and not every one. The table has approximately 940,000 clones, around 80% seen once. The study's findings and limits: Sampling used blood alone; tissue repertoires probably differ.

Source material: memory CD4+ T cells sorted from blood. Sample subset: CD45RA-negative fraction. The clonotype comes from a man between 18 and 29 years old in good health. The J gene is TRBJ2-1, the V gene TRBV5-6, with a possible D match to TRBD1 (5 bases). CDR3 amino acids: CASSPTGYNEQFF. The DNA for the CDR3 is TGTGCCAGCAGCCCTACAGGTTACAATGAGCAGTTCTTC.